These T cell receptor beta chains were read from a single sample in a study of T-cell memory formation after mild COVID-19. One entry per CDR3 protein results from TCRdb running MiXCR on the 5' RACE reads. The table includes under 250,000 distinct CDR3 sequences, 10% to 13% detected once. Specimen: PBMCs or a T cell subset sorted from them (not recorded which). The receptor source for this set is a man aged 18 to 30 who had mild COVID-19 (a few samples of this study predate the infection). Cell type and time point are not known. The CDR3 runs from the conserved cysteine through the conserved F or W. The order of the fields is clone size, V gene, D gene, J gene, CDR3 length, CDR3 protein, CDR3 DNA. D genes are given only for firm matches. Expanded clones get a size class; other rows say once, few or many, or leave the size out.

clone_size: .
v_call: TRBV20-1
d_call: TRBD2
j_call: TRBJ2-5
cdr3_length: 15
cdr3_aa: CSAVPRGSGEETQYF
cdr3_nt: TGCAGTGCCGTACCCCGTGGTAGCGGGGAAGAGACCCAGTACTTC

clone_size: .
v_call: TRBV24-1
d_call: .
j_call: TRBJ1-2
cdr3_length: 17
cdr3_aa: CATSDPQNREVDYGYTF
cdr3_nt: TGTGCCACCAGTGATCCCCAGAACAGGGAGGTCGACTATGGCTACACCTTC

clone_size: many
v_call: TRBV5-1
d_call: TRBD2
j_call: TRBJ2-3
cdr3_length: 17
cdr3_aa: CASSRTSGGSNTDTQYF
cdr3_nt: TGCGCCAGCAGCCGCACTAGCGGGGGCTCCAACACAGATACGCAGTATTTT

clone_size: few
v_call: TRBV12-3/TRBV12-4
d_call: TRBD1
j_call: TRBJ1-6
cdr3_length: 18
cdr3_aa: CASSPRGQGVFWGSPLHF
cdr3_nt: TGTGCCAGCAGCCCAAGGGGACAGGGGGTATTTTGGGGTTCACCCCTCCACTTT

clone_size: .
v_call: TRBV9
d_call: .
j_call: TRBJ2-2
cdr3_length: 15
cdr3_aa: CASSVAGGFTGELFF
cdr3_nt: TGTGCCAGCAGCGTAGCGGGCGGCTTCACCGGGGAGCTGTTTTTT

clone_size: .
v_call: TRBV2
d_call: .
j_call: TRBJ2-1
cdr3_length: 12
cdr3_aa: CASRMYGEEQFF
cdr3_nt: TGTGCCAGCAGGATGTATGGGGAGGAGCAGTTCTTC

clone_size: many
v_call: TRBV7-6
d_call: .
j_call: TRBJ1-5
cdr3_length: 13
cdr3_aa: CASSLTGGQPQHF
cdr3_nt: TGTGCCAGCAGCTTGACTGGGGGTCAGCCCCAGCATTTT

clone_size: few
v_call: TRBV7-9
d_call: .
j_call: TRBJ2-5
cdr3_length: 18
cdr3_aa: CASSPSYRASRSQETQYF
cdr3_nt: TGTGCCAGCAGCCCGTCTTACCGGGCCTCGAGATCCCAAGAGACCCAGTACTTC

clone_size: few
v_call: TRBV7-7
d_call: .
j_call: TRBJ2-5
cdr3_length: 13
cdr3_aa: CASSPTGQGTQYF
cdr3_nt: TGTGCCAGCTCACCGACAGGTCAGGGGACCCAGTACTTC

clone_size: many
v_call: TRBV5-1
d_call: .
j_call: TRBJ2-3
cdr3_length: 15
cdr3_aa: CASSIGRPHTDTQYF
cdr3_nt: TGCGCCAGCAGCATCGGACGCCCTCACACAGATACGCAGTATTTT

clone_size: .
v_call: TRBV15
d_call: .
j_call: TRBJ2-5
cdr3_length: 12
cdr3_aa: CATSRDGETQYF
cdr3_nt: TGTGCCACCAGCAGAGACGGGGAGACCCAGTACTTC

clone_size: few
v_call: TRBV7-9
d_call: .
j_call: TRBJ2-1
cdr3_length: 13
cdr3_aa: CAINRKAYNEQFF
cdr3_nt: TGTGCCATCAACAGGAAAGCCTACAATGAGCAGTTCTTC

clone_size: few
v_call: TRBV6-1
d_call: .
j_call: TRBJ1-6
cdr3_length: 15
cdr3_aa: CASIVTYFANSPLHF
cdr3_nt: TGTGCCAGCATCGTGACATATTTTGCCAATTCACCCCTCCACTTT

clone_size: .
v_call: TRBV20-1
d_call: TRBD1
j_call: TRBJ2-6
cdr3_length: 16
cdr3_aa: CSATGTGGAGANVLTF
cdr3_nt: TGCAGTGCTACCGGGACAGGGGGCGCTGGGGCCAACGTCCTGACTTTC

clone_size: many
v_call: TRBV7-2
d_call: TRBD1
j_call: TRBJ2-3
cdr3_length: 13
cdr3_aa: CASSLDRGDTQYF
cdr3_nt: TGTGCCAGCAGCTTGGACAGGGGTGATACGCAGTATTTT

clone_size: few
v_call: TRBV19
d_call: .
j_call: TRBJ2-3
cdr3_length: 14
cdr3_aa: CASSTTPGSDTQYF
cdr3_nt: TGTGCCAGTAGTACGACCCCCGGGTCAGATACGCAGTATTTT

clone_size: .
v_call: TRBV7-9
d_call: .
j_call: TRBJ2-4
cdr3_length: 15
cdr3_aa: CASSEYGQEKNIQYF
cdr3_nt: TGTGCCAGCAGTGAGTACGGGCAGGAAAAAAACATTCAGTACTTC

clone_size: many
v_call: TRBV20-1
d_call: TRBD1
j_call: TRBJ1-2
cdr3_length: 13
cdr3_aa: CSAKDRGNYGYTF
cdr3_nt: TGCAGTGCTAAGGACAGGGGCAACTATGGCTACACCTTC

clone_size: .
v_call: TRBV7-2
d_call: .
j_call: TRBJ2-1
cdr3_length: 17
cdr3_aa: CASSFWVRLRNFNEQFF
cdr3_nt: TGTGCCAGCAGCTTTTGGGTTCGGTTAAGGAACTTCAATGAGCAGTTCTTC

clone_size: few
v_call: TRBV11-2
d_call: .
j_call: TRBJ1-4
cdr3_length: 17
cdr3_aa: CASTHLGRGRANEKLFF
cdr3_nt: TGTGCCAGCACCCATTTGGGGCGGGGACGGGCTAATGAAAAACTGTTTTTT

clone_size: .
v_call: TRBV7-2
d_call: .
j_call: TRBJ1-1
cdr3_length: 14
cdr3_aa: CASSPRGGTTEAFF
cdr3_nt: TGTGCCAGCAGCCCCAGGGGAGGGACCACTGAAGCTTTCTTT

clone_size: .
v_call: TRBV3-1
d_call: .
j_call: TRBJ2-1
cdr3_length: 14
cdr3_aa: CASSQDRTSYEQFF
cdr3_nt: TGTGCCAGCAGCCAAGATCGAACTAGCTACGAGCAGTTCTTC

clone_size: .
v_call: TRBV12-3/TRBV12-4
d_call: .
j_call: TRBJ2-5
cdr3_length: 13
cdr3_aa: CASSRPGLETQYF
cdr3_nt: TGTGCCAGCAGTAGGCCAGGGTTAGAGACCCAGTACTTC

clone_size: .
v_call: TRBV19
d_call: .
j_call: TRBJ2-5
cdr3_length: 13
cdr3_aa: CASNKGARETQYF
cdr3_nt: TGTGCCAGTAATAAGGGAGCCCGAGAGACCCAGTACTTC

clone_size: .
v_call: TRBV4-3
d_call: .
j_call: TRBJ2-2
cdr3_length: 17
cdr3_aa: CASSQEARGHNTGELFF
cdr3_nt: TGCGCCAGCAGCCAAGAGGCGCGGGGGCACAACACCGGGGAGCTGTTTTTT

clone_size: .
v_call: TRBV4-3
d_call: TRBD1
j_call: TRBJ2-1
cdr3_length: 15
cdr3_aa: CASSQPGQGPGEQFF
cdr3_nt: TGCGCCAGCAGCCAACCGGGACAGGGGCCTGGGGAGCAGTTCTTC

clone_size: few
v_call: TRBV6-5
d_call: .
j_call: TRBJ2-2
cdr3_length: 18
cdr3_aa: CASSYSPPGTHITGELFF
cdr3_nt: TGTGCCAGCAGTTACTCGCCCCCCGGGACACACATCACCGGGGAGCTGTTTTTT

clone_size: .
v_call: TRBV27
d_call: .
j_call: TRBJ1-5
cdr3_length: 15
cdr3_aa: CASSEYGQNNQPQHF
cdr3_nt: TGTGCCAGCAGTGAATATGGACAGAACAATCAGCCCCAGCATTTT

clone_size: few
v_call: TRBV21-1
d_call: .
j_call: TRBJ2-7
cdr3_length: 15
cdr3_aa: CASSKRSSGTYEQYF
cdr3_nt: TGTGCCAGCAGCAAAAGATCTAGCGGGACCTACGAGCAGTACTTC

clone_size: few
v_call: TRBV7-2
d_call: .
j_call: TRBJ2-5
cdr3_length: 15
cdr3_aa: CASSGAAGRQETQYF
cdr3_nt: TGTGCCAGCAGTGGGGCGGCGGGGCGGCAAGAGACCCAGTACTTC

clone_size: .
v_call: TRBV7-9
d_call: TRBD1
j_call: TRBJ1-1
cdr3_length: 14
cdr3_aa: CASSSGRGRQGGFF
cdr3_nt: TGTGCCAGCAGCTCAGGGCGTGGTCGACAGGGAGGTTTCTTT

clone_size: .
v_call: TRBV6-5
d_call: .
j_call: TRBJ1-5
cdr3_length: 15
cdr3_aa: CASRRYRDSNQPQHF
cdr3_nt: TGTGCCAGCAGAAGGTACAGGGATAGCAATCAGCCCCAGCATTTT

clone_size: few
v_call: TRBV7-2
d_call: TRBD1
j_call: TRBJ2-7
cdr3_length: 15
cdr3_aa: CASSLGDRNFYEQYF
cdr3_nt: TGTGCCAGCAGCTTGGGGGACAGGAACTTCTACGAGCAGTACTTC